These 14 T cell receptor beta chains share one sample of origin, sequenced in a study of Ad26.COV2.S vaccination and SARS-CoV-2 variants. The treatment denotes: 15 to 20 received Ad26.COV2.S at low or high dose, single or two shots; about 5 received placebo; per-sample allocation not given. Collection of the samples took place on day 63 after the first injection of vaccine or placebo. The data were produced by immunoSEQ multiplex PCR, yet TCRdb's version contains in-frame clones alone and is incomplete. Among 350,000 to 500,000 clones listed, about 90% were seen once. Here the sequenced sample was peripheral blood, taken in a trial of Ad26.COV2.S vaccine versus placebo. These receptors all stem from a person aged 18 to 65 who received the Ad26.COV2.S COVID-19 vaccine or a placebo.

The chain employs TRBV5-1 and TRBJ2-7; 8 positions agree with TRBD2. Germline CDR1 is SGHRS and CDR2 is YFSETQ. The CDR3 runs 18 residues. The junction had 15 bases not matched to a gene; V was cut back by 1 base and J by 3 bases. CDR3 in DNA: TGCGCCAGCAGCTTGAAGGGAGGGGAGCGGGAGCTCCACTACGAGCAGTACTTC. This codes for CASSLKGGERELHYEQYF.

This clone is a singleton in its sample. This chain joins TRBV7-2 and TRBJ2-3, with D tentatively TRBD1 (5 bases). The V gene's germline CDR1 is SGHTA and CDR2 FQGNSA. This CDR3 spans 14 amino acids. Trimming left V 1 base short and J 6 bases short, with 11 bases between. CDR3 sequence reads: CASSLVGPGDTQYF. In DNA, the CDR3 is TGTGCCAGCAGCTTAGTGGGGCCTGGGGATACGCAGTATTTT.

The rearrangement uses TRBV27 and TRBJ2-5, with 8 bases lining up with TRBD1. The ends lost 5 bases at V and 3 bases at J; junction bases unmatched: 8. The length of the CDR3 is 15 residues. CDR1 is MNHEY, CDR2 SMNVEV, per germline (reference sequence). The DNA of the CDR3 is TGTGCCAGCAGTCCCTGGGACAGGCAGGAAGAGACCCAGTACTTC. Translating it yields CASSPWDRQEETQYF.

The CDR3 protein is CASSLAGEGFDVETQYF. The CDR3 DNA reads as TGTGCCAGCAGCTTAGCTGGGGAGGGTTTCGATGTAGAGACCCAGTACTTC. The V and J genes are TRBV7-8 and TRBJ2-5; 7 bases match TRBD2. Trimming removed 0 bases from V and 4 bases from J; junction bases left unmatched: 11. Germline assignment: CDR1 SGHVS and CDR2 FQNEAQ. The length of the CDR3 is 17 residues.

The genes are TRBV21-1 and TRBJ2-7; TRBD1, the table's D call, lacks a check against the DNA. TRBV21-1 counts as a pseudogene. CDR3 length: 13 residues. CDR3 sequence reads: CASPQGFKYEQYF. The CDR3 nucleotides are TGTGCCAGCCCACAGGGGTTTAAGTACGAGCAGTACTTC.

The chain is built from TRBV19 and TRBJ2-1, with 8 bases that match TRBD1. The length of the CDR3 is 13 residues. J gave up 7 bases and V 1 base, and 0 bases lay outside the gene matches. Germline CDR1 is LNHDA and CDR2 is SQIVND (reference sequence). CDR3 DNA sequence: TGTGCCAGTAGTATAGGGACAGGGAATGAGCAGTTCTTC. Translated, it gives CASSIGTGNEQFF.

J is TRBJ2-1 and V is TRBV19; D is ambiguous. Between the trimmed V and J ends, which lost 0 bases and 10 bases, there was a span of 10 bases. CDR1 is LNHDA and CDR2 is SQIVND in the germline V gene (reference sequence). CDR3 size: 13 residues. Written as DNA, the CDR3 is TGTGCCAGTAGTATAGAAAACCGTAAGGAGCAGTTCTTC. Encoded protein: CASSIENRKEQFF.

The chain is built from TRBV5-4 and TRBJ1-3; D uncertain. CDR1 is SGHNT, CDR2 YYREEE, per germline (reference sequence). Deletions cut 4 bases from V and 4 bases from J, with 6 bases between. There are 12 residues in the CDR3. DNA for the CDR3: TGTGCCAGCAGCACCGCCGGAAACACCATATATTTT. Translated, it gives CASSTAGNTIYF.

V and J are TRBV4-1 and TRBJ2-7, with TRBD2 as a possible D gene (8 bases). The CDR3 runs 16 residues. Germline-derived CDR1 and CDR2 are MGHRA and YSYEKL. V lost 4 bases, J lost 0 bases, and 16 bases lay in between. The CDR3 region has the DNA TGCGCCAGCAGCCCGGGAGGGACAGCGAGCTCCTACGAGCAGTACTTC. It specifies CASSPGGTASSYEQYF.

The J gene is TRBJ1-1, the V gene TRBV2, with 7 bases identical to TRBD1. V was clipped by 5 bases and J by 1 base; unmatched bases: 4. The CDR3 loop spans 14 amino acids. Germline V gene data show CDR1 as SNHLY and CDR2 as FYNNEI. CDR3: CASSPGQQNTEAFF. In DNA form, the CDR3 reads TGTGCCAGCAGTCCGGGACAGCAGAACACTGAAGCTTTCTTT. Full variable domain (remainder filled in from reference TRBV2 and TRBJ1-1): EPEVTQTPSHQVTQMGQEVILRCVPISNHLYFYWYRQILGQKVEFLVSFYNNEISEKSEIFDDQFSVERPDGSNFTLKIRSTKLEDSAMYFCASSPGQQNTEAFFGQGTRLTVV.

This clone was detected once. The V gene is TRBV28, the J gene TRBJ2-7, with 10 bases that match TRBD2. The CDR3 runs 14 residues. The trim removed 2 bases at V and 5 bases at J, leaving 3 bases unmatched. CDR1 MDHEN and CDR2 SYDVKM come from the germline V gene. The CDR3 DNA is TGTGCCAGCAGTTTAACTAGCGGGATTCACGAGCAGTACTTC. This encodes CASSLTSGIHEQYF.

This chain uses TRBV15 with TRBJ1-6; no definite D call. The CDR3 is 14 residues long. Germline CDR1 is LNHNV and CDR2 is YYDKDF (reference sequence). Trimming removed 3 bases at V and 11 bases at J, with 14 bases between. CDR3 residues: CATSSPVAGTPLHF. The CDR3 region has the DNA TGTGCCACCAGCAGCCCTGTTGCGGGGACACCCCTCCACTTT. The full variable domain, its missing parts supplied by reference TRBV15 and TRBJ1-6, is DAMVIQNPRYQVTQFGKPVTLSCSQTLNHNVMYWYQQKSSQAPKLLFHYYDKDFNNEADTPDNFQSRRPNTSFCFLDIRSPGLGDTAMYLCATSSPVAGTPLHFGNGTRLTVT.

The V gene is TRBV7-3, the J gene TRBJ2-7; 7 bases map to TRBD1. V was clipped by 1 base and J by 1 base; unmatched bases: 4. CDR3 length equals 15 residues. The germline V gene encodes CDR1 SGHTA and CDR2 FQGTGA. CDR3 bases: TGTGCCAGCAGCTTAATGCTGGGACAGTCCTACGAGCAGTACTTC. Encoded protein: CASSLMLGQSYEQYF.

This clone is a singleton in its sample. The J gene is TRBJ1-3, the V gene TRBV24-1; D is undetermined. The length of the CDR3 is 14 residues. The V gene's germline CDR1 is KGHDR and CDR2 SFDVKD. Trimming took off 5 bases at V and 0 bases at J, with 7 bases between the two ends. CDR3 sequence: CATSVVSSGNTIYF. Written as DNA, the CDR3 is TGTGCCACCAGTGTAGTAAGCTCTGGAAACACCATATATTTT.